These 28 T cell receptor beta chains originate from one sample sequenced in a study of PD-1 blockade in classical Hodgkin lymphoma. The table came from immunoSEQ multiplex PCR; TCRdb's copy has only in-frame clones and leaves some out. The profile covers roughly 9,900 clones, with more than 75% appearing a single time and roughly 24% taken by the ten largest. Time point denoted: cycle 4 day 1 (C4D1), after around six weeks of nivolumab. Each and every patient relapsed after autologous stem cell transplantation, and patients got differing brentuximab vedotin exposure. Sequences were derived from peripheral blood mononuclear cells (PBMCs), sampled before the fourth cycle of nivolumab. The receptors shown here come from a human donor with classical Hodgkin lymphoma.

This clone was observed a single time. The chain carries TRBV4-1 and TRBJ1-2; no reliable D call. CDR1 MGHRA and CDR2 YSYEKL come from the germline V gene. This CDR3 has 13 amino acids. V lost 0 bases and J lost 4, with 6 bases in between. CDR3 amino acids: CASSQDTRYGYTF. CDR3 sequence (DNA): TGCGCCAGCAGCCAAGATACTCGCTATGGCTACACCTTC.

This CDR3 is CASSLSSRQETQYF. For the CDR3, the DNA is TGCGCCAGCAGCTTGTCCTCAAGGCAAGAGACCCAGTACTTC. The chain combines TRBV5-1 with TRBJ2-5; the D is unclear. The CDR3 contains 14 residues. Germline-derived CDR1 and CDR2 are SGHRS and YFSETQ. Trimming left V 1 base short and J 2 bases short, with 9 bases between.

The chain recombines TRBV7-3 with TRBJ2-3, with 10 bases matching TRBD2. In germline, CDR1 is SGHTA, CDR2 FQGTGA. CDR3 length: 13 residues. The junction had 5 bases not matched to a gene; V was cut back by 10 bases and J by 4 bases. The CDR3 spells CATQRGGSDTQYF. The CDR3 DNA is TGTGCCACCCAGCGGGGGGGCTCAGATACGCAGTATTTT.

The CDR3 loop is CSVELGTNEKLFF. The CDR3 coding sequence is TGCAGCGTTGAACTAGGAACTAATGAAAAACTGTTTTTT. The chain carries TRBV29-1 and TRBJ1-4, with D uncertain. The CDR3 covers 13 residues. Per germline, CDR1 SQVTM and CDR2 ANQGSEA. Trimming left V 2 bases short and J 1 base short, with 5 bases between. The variable domain in full, completed from reference TRBV29-1 and TRBJ1-4, reads SAVISQKPSRDICQRGTSLTIQCQVDSQVTMMFWYRQQPGQSLTLIATANQGSEATYESGFVIDKFPISRPNLTFSTLTVSNMSPEDSSIYLCSVELGTNEKLFFGSGTQLSVL.

This chain links TRBV12-5 with TRBJ2-7, with TRBD2 matching 7 bases. The V gene end was trimmed by 3 bases and the J gene end by 0 bases; junction bases not matched to a gene: 8. The CDR3 contains 16 residues. Germline loops: CDR1 LGHNT, CDR2 FRNRAP. CDR3 sequence (DNA): TGTGCTAGTGGTTTATTCGCGGGGGTGCGCTCCTACGAGCAGTACTTC. This encodes CASGLFAGVRSYEQYF.

This sequence joins TRBV5-8 and TRBJ1-5; D possibly corresponds to TRBD1 (5 bases). V lost 0 bases and J 3 bases, leaving 10 bases between the germline ends. Germline CDR1 is SGHTS and CDR2 is YDEGEE. This CDR3 region has 15 residues. The CDR3, as DNA: TGTGCCAGCAGCTTGGGGGACGCTTACAATCAGCCCCAGCATTTT. It codes for CASSLGDAYNQPQHF.

The count of this clone is one. The chain recombines TRBV19 with TRBJ1-5, with 11 positions matching TRBD1. Trimming cost V 6 bases and J 4 bases; bases outside gene matches: 8. The CDR3 is made up of 16 amino acids. CDR1 and CDR2 (germline): LNHDA, SQIVND (reference sequence). CDR3 DNA: TGTGCCAGTAGCAGTCCGGGACAGGGGGGAAATCAGCCCCAGCATTTT. Translation gives CASSSPGQGGNQPQHF.

The chain recombines TRBV2 with TRBJ2-7; possible D gene TRBD1, 6 bases. The CDR3 totals 13 residues. V lost 7 bases and J 5 bases, leaving 15 bases between the germline ends. Germline CDR1 reads SNHLY; CDR2 reads FYNNEI. The CDR3 region has the DNA TGTGCCAGCAATACCTCTTACAGGGACGAGCAGTACTTC. It specifies CASNTSYRDEQYF.

This chain uses TRBV6-6 with TRBJ1-1; D is unclear. V gave up 3 bases and J gave up 0 bases, with 11 bases separating them. This CDR3 has 15 amino acids. In germline, CDR1 is MNHNY, CDR2 SVGAGI (reference sequence). This CDR3 is CASSYRHGLNTEAFF. The CDR3 region has the DNA TGTGCCAGCAGTTATAGACACGGCTTGAACACTGAAGCTTTCTTT.

Comment on this clone: The same CDR3 can be traced to other DNA sequences in this sample. This chain joins TRBV4-3 and TRBJ1-1; D might be TRBD1 (6 bases). V shed 5 bases and J shed 1 base, with 11 bases lying between them. CDR1 LGHNA and CDR2 YSLEER come from the germline V gene. The CDR3 length is 14 residues. The CDR3 loop is CASSTRTENTEAFF. The CDR3 DNA reads as TGCGCCAGCAGCACGAGGACAGAGAACACTGAAGCTTTCTTT.

V usage is TRBV7-9 and J usage is TRBJ1-2; 8 positions match TRBD1. CDR3 length: 14 residues. The trim removed 1 base at V and 6 bases at J, leaving 4 bases unmatched. Germline CDR1 SEHNR, CDR2 FQNEAQ (reference sequence). In DNA, the CDR3 is TGTGCCAGCAGCTTAGGGACAGGGCTCGATGGCTACACCTTC. This encodes CASSLGTGLDGYTF.

The genes are TRBV7-7 and TRBJ2-1, with D perhaps TRBD2 (6 bases). V was shortened by 1 base and J by 5 bases, with 12 bases between the two germline ends. There are 15 residues in the CDR3. In germline, CDR1 is SSHAT, CDR2 FNYEAQ (reference sequence). The CDR3 nucleotides are TGTGCCAGCAGCTTAGGGGGGGTAACAAACAATGAGCAGTTCTTC. It yields the protein CASSLGGVTNNEQFF.

The rearrangement uses TRBV18 and TRBJ1-2; a weak D match, TRBD1 (6 bases). The CDR3 covers 14 residues. The germline gives CDR1 KGHSH, CDR2 LQKENI. The ends were cut back, 3 bases at V and 4 bases at J, with 12 bases in the middle. This CDR3 is CASSPPGASYGYTF. The CDR3 DNA reads TGTGCCAGCTCACCCCCAGGGGCAAGCTATGGCTACACCTTC.

The rearrangement uses TRBV14 and TRBJ2-2, with D perhaps assigned TRBD1 or TRBD2 (5 bases each). V was trimmed by 1 base and J by 0 bases, leaving 21 bases between them. Looked up from germline, CDR1 is SGHDN and CDR2 is FVKESK. CDR3 size: 20 residues. The CDR3 reads CASSQVGEWGSLTNTGELFF. The DNA of the CDR3 is TGTGCCAGCAGCCAAGTGGGGGAGTGGGGCTCACTAACGAACACCGGGGAGCTGTTTTTT. Full variable domain (outside the CDR3, taken from reference TRBV14 and TRBJ2-2): EAGVTQFPSHSVIEKGQTVTLRCDPISGHDNLYWYRRVMGKEIKFLLHFVKESKQDESGMPNNRFLAERTGGTYSTLKVQPAELEDSGVYFCASSQVGEWGSLTNTGELFFGEGSRLTVL.

The genes are TRBV18 and TRBJ1-2, with 9 bases identical to TRBD1. Germline CDR1 reads KGHSH; CDR2 reads LQKENI. V trimming: 1 base; J trimming: 3 bases; junction bases outside the gene matches: 3. The CDR3 runs 15 residues. The CDR3, as DNA: TGTGCCAGCTCACCACGGACAGGGGAGGACTATGGCTACACCTTC. It is translated as CASSPRTGEDYGYTF.

The genes are TRBV15 and TRBJ1-5, with D possibly being TRBD1 (5 bases). There are 14 residues in the CDR3. The germline CDR1 and CDR2 sequences are LNHNV and YYDKDF (reference sequence). V shed 6 bases and J shed 4 bases, with 13 bases lying between them. CDR3 sequence (DNA): TGTGCCACCAGTACAAACACAGGAAATCAGCCCCAGCATTTT. The encoded protein is CATSTNTGNQPQHF.

V gene TRBV14 combines with J gene TRBJ2-7, with TRBD2 as a possible D gene (5 bases). Per the germline V gene, CDR1 is SGHDN and CDR2 is FVKESK. The CDR3 loop spans 14 amino acids. V dropped 4 bases and J dropped 4 bases, with 14 bases sitting between them. In nucleotides, the CDR3 is TGTGCCAGCAGCCTCCAAATGGCGGGTTACGAGCAGTACTTC. Translation gives CASSLQMAGYEQYF.

This chain uses TRBV28 with TRBJ1-6, with D tentatively TRBD1 (5 bases). The CDR3 contains 17 residues. The V gene lost 2 bases and the J gene lost 0 bases, with 11 bases spanning the gap. Germline V gives CDR1 MDHEN, CDR2 SYDVKM. CDR3 sequence (DNA): TGTGCCAGCAGTTTAGGTGCAGGGAGCTCCTATAATTCACCCCTCCACTTT. Its translation: CASSLGAGSSYNSPLHF.

The chain recombines TRBV5-1 with TRBJ1-1; TRBD1 is a possible D gene (5 bases). V was cut by 5 bases and J by 4 bases, with 12 bases left in between. CDR1 is SGHRS, CDR2 YFSETQ, per germline. The CDR3 length is 13 residues. The CDR3 region is CASSLRDSTEAFF. Written as DNA, the CDR3 is TGCGCCAGCAGTCTGAGAGACAGCACTGAAGCTTTCTTT.

This chain connects TRBV18 to TRBJ1-4; D remains ambiguous. Germline assignment: CDR1 KGHSH and CDR2 LQKENI. This CDR3 has 15 amino acids. Trimming stripped 4 bases from V and 8 bases from J, with 17 bases between. As DNA, the CDR3 is TGTGCCAGCTCACAAAGTGAGACCAAGAACGAAAAACTGTTTTTT. Translation: CASSQSETKNEKLFF.

The chain recombines TRBV6-1 with TRBJ1-4; D call uncertain. From germline, CDR1 is MNHNS and CDR2 SASEGT. The CDR3 consists of 16 residues. V lost 2 bases, J lost 8 bases, and 18 bases lay in between. The CDR3 loop is CASSESVLWRQEKLFF. CDR3 sequence (DNA): TGTGCCAGCAGTGAATCAGTTTTATGGAGGCAAGAAAAACTGTTTTTT.

This rearrangement joins TRBV10-3 to TRBJ1-5, with D unresolved. Germline values: CDR1 ENHRY, CDR2 SYGVKD. This CDR3 spans 16 amino acids. The ends were cut back, 0 bases at V and 0 bases at J, with 9 bases in the middle. DNA for the CDR3: TGTGCCATCAGTGAGTCGCACGGGCATAGCAATCAGCCCCAGCATTTT. This codes for CAISESHGHSNQPQHF.

This chain uses TRBV2 with TRBJ2-7; no clear D. The length of the CDR3 is 13 residues. V was pared by 7 bases and J by 1 base, with 11 bases between. The germline gives CDR1 SNHLY, CDR2 FYNNEI. Here the CDR3 reads CASKIFGSYEQYF. The CDR3 bases are TGTGCCAGCAAGATTTTTGGTTCCTACGAGCAGTACTTC.

The rearrangement uses TRBV6-5 and TRBJ2-3; weak D call: TRBD2 (6 bases). The CDR3 is 14 amino acids. Looked up from germline, CDR1 is MNHEY and CDR2 is SVGAGI. Trimming cost V 2 bases and J 6 bases, with 12 bases left between them. CDR3 residues: CASSYGRGVDTQYF. Here the CDR3 DNA reads TGTGCCAGCAGTTACGGGCGGGGTGTGGATACGCAGTATTTT.

The chain joins TRBV19 to TRBJ1-2; TRBD1 agrees at 11 bases. From germline, CDR1 is LNHDA and CDR2 SQIVND (reference sequence). There are 17 residues in the CDR3. V lost 6 bases to trimming and J lost 0 bases; unmatched junction nucleotides: 9. The DNA of the CDR3 is TGTGCCAGTAGGACGGACAGGGGGCGAGGTGCTAACTATGGCTACACCTTC. Its translation: CASRTDRGRGANYGYTF. The whole variable domain, filled in from reference TRBV19 and TRBJ1-2, reads DGGITQSPKYLFRKEGQNVTLSCEQNLNHDAMYWYRQDPGQGLRLIYYSQIVNDFQKGDIAEGYSVSREKKESFPLTVTSAQKNPTAFYLCASRTDRGRGANYGYTFGSGTRLTVV.

The V gene is TRBV5-1, the J gene TRBJ2-7, with D tentatively TRBD1 (6 bases). Germline loops: CDR1 SGHRS, CDR2 YFSETQ. Trimming took off 4 bases at V and 2 bases at J, with 16 bases between the two ends. This CDR3 has 15 amino acids. The CDR3 sequence: CASSTITGSAYEQYF. The CDR3 DNA is TGCGCCAGCAGCACCATCACAGGGAGTGCCTACGAGCAGTACTTC.

The chain recombines TRBV10-1 with TRBJ2-1; D possibly corresponds to TRBD2 (6 bases). Trimming stripped 0 bases from V and 10 bases from J, with 16 bases between. The CDR3 spans 15 residues. The germline V gene has CDR1 WNHNN and CDR2 SYGVQD (reference sequence). The chain's CDR3 is CASSESSGVSAEQFF. CDR3 nucleotide sequence: TGCGCCAGCAGTGAGTCTAGCGGTGTTTCAGCCGAGCAGTTCTTC.

The genes are TRBV5-4 and TRBJ1-2; D not resolved. V was trimmed by 4 bases and J by 2 bases, leaving 12 bases between them. Germline V gives CDR1 SGHNT, CDR2 YYREEE (reference sequence). The CDR3 has 14 amino acids. The CDR3 DNA sequence: TGTGCCAGCAGCGCAACCGCAGGAAACTATGGCTACACCTTC. This gives the protein CASSATAGNYGYTF.